This entry is about one TCR beta chain. The data were obtained in a study of blood T cell repertoires in COVID-19. Study in general: COVID-19 samples, acute and convalescent, were from the United States, Italy and Spain.

Profiling relied on immunoSEQ multiplex PCR, and the TCRdb table lists in-frame clones only, not all of them. There are around 250,000 clones in the sample; nearly 90% occur only once, and around 2.3% lies in the top ten. Germline V gives CDR1 MNHEY, CDR2 SMNVEV (reference sequence). The CDR3 is 17 residues long. Trimming took 6 bases from V and 3 from J; bases not matched to a gene: 14. The receptor's source is a woman aged 55 to 70 with COVID-19, enrolled during active disease. The V gene is TRBV27, the J gene TRBJ2-5, with TRBD2 matching over 9 bases. Sample: peripheral blood. The chain's CDR3 is CASRPVGQRGDKETQYF. In DNA form, the CDR3 reads TGTGCCAGCAGACCGGTCGGACAGCGGGGGGATAAAGAGACCCAGTACTTC.